The TCR beta chain under discussion was sequenced for a study of CD8 T cells in Susac syndrome. In germline, CDR1 is MNHEY, CDR2 SVGEGT. Trimming shortened V by 3 bases and J by 1 base, and 12 bases separated the two germline ends. The CDR3 loop spans 16 amino acids. An amount of RNA that ranged from 0.5 to 1 ug was reverse transcribed with random hexamers. The amplification used immunoSEQ multiplex PCR on TCR beta CDR3; it spanned 54 Vbeta and 13 Jbeta. TCRdb reprocessed the immunoSEQ multiplex PCR reads with MiXCR, giving one entry per CDR3 protein. The repertoire holds about 150,000 distinct CDR3 sequences, with about 95% as singletons. Through negative isolation, CD4+ and CD8+ T cells were obtained, while TEMRA cells were enriched using FACS.

This chain connects TRBV6-2 or TRBV6-3 to TRBJ2-2; possible D gene TRBD2, 6 bases. Sequenced: CD4+ T cells from PBMCs. This sequence was found in a human donor with multiple sclerosis. This CDR3 is CASSYLAGLNTGELFF. As DNA, the CDR3 is TGTGCCAGCAGTTATCTTGCGGGGCTGAACACCGGGGAGCTGTTTTTT.